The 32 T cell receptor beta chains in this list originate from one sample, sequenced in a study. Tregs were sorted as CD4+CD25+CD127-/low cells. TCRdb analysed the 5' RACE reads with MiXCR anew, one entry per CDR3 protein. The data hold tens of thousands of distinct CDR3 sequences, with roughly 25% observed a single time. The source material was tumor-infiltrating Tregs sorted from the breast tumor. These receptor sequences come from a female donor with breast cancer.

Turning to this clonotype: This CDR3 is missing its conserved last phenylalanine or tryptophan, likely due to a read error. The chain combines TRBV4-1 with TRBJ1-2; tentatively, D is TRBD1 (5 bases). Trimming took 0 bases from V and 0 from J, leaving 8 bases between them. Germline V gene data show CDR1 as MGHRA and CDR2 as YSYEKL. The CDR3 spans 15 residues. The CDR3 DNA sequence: TGCGCCAGCAGCCAAGAAATAGGGGCTAACTATGGCTACACCTAC. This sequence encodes CASSQEIGANYGYTY.

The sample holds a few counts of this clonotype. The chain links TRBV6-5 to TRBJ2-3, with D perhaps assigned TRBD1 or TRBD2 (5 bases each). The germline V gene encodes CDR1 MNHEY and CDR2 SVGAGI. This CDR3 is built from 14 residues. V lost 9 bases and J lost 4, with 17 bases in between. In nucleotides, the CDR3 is TGTGCCAGTACGACGAGGGGAGCCCCAGATACGCAGTATTTT. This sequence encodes CASTTRGAPDTQYF.

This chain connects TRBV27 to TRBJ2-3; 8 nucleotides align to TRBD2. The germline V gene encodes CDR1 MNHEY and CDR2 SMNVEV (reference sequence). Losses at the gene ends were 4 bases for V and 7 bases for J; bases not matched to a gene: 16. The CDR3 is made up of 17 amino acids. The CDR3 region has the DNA TGTGCCAGCAGTTCCCTACCGGGACTAGAGCCCAAGAATACGCAGTATTTT. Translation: CASSSLPGLEPKNTQYF.

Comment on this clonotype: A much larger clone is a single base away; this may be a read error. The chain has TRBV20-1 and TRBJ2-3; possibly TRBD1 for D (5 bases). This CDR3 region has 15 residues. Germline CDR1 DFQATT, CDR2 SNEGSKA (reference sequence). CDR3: CSAPTRLTGADAQYF. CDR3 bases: TGCAGTGCTCCGACTCGGTTGACTGGGGCAGATGCGCAGTATTTT.

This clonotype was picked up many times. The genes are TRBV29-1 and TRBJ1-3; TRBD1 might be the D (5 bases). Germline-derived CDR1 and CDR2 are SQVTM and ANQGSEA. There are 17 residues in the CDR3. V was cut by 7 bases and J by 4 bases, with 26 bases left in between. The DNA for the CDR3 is TGCAGCGCCTTAGGAATAACGGGACCAGGGCGCGGAAACACCATATATTTT. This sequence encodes CSALGITGPGRGNTIYF.

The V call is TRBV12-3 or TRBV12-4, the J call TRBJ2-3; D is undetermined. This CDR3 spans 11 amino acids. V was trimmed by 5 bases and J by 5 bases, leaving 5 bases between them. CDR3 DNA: TGTGCCAGCAGTAAGGGAGATACGCAGTATTTT. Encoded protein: CASSKGDTQYF.

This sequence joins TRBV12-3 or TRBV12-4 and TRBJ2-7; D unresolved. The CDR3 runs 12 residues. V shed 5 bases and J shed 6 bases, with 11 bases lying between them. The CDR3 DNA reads TGTGCCAGCAGTACCGACCAACGCGAGCAGTACTTC. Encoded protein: CASSTDQREQYF.

The DNA of the CDR3 is TGTGCCAGCACCCGGGGACCCTCTCCCACAGATACGCAGTATTTT. Residues: CASTRGPSPTDTQYF. The chain links TRBV6-1 to TRBJ2-3; the D gene could be TRBD1 or TRBD2 (5 bases each). Germline assignment: CDR1 MNHNS and CDR2 SASEGT. The CDR3 totals 15 residues. Trimming removed 7 bases at V and 2 bases at J, with 16 bases between.

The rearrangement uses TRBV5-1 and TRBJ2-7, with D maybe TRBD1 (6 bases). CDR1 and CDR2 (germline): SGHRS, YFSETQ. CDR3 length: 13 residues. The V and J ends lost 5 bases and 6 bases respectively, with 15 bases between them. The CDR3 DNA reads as TGCGCCAGCAGGATGGACAGTTTAGTCGAGCAGTACTTC. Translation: CASRMDSLVEQYF.

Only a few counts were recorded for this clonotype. The CDR3, as DNA: TGTGCCAGCAGCGTAGTCGGGACGGGAGGGGCCACAGATACGCAGTATTTT. It encodes CASSVVGTGGATDTQYF. The rearrangement uses TRBV9 and TRBJ2-3; 8 nucleotides agree with TRBD2. Losses at the gene ends were 0 bases for V and 2 bases for J; bases not matched to a gene: 8. The CDR3 runs 17 residues. From germline, CDR1 is SGDLS and CDR2 YYNGEE.

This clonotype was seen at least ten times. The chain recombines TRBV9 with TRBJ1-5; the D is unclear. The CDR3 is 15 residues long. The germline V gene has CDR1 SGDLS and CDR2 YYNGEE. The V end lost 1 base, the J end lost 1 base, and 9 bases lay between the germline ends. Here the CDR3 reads CASSVMKGSNQPQHF. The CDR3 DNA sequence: TGTGCCAGCAGCGTAATGAAAGGGAGCAATCAGCCCCAGCATTTT.

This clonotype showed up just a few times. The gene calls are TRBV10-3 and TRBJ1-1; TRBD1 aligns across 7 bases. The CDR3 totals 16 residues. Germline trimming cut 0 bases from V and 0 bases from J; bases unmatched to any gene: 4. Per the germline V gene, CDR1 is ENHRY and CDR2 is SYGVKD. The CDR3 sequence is CAISESGQVMNTEAFF. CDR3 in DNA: TGTGCCATCAGTGAGTCTGGACAGGTCATGAACACTGAAGCTTTCTTT.

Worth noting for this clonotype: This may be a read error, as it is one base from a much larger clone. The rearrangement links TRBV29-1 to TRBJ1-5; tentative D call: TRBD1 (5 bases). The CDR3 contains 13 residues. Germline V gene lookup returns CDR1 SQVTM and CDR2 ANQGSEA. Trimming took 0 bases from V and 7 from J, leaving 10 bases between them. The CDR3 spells CSVEEQWGQPQHF. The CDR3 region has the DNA TGCAGCGTTGAAGAACAGTGGGGCCAGCCCCAGCATTTT.

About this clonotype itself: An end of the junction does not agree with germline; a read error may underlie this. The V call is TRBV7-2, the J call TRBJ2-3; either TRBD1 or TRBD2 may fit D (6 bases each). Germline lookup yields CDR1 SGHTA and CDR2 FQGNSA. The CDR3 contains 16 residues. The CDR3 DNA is TGTGCCAGCGGCTTAGAATTTCGGGGGCTCCCAGATACGCAGTATTTT. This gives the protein CASGLEFRGLPDTQYF.

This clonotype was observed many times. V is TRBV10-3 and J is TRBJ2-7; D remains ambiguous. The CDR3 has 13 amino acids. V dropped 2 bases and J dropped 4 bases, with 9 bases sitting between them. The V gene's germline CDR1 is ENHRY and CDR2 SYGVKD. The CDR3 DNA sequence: TGTGCCATCAGTGAGGTTCGGATATACGAGCAGTACTTC. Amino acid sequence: CAISEVRIYEQYF.

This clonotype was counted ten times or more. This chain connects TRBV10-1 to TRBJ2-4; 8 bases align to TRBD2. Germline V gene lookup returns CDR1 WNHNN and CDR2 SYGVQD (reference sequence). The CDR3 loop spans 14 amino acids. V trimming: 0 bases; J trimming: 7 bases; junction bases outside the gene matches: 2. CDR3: CASSESLAGNIQYF. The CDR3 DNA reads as TGCGCCAGCAGTGAGTCCCTAGCGGGTAACATTCAGTACTTC.

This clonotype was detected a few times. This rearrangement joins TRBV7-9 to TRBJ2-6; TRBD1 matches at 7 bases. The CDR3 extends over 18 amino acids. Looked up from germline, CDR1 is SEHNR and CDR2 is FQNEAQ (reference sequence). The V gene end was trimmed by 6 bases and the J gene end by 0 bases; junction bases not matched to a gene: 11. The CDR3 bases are TGTGCCAGCAGTTCTCAACAGGGGACCGGCTCTGGGGCCAACGTCCTGACTTTC. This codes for CASSSQQGTGSGANVLTF.

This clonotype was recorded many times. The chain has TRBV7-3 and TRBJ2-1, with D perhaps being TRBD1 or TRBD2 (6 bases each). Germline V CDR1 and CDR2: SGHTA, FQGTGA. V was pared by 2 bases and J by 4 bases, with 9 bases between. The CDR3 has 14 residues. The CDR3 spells CASSLVGGYNEQFF. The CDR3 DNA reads TGTGCCAGCAGCTTAGTAGGGGGGTACAATGAGCAGTTCTTC.

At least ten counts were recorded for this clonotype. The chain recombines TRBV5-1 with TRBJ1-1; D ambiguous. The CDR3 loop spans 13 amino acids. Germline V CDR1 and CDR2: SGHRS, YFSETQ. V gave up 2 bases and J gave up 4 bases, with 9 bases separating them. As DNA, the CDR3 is TGCGCCAGCAGCTTAGGGTTTGGCACTGAAGCTTTCTTT. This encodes CASSLGFGTEAFF.

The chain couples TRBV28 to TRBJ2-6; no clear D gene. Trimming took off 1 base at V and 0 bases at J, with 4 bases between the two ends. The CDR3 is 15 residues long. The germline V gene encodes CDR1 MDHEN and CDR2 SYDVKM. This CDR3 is CASSLYFSGANVLTF. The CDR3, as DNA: TGTGCCAGCAGTTTATACTTCTCTGGGGCCAACGTCCTGACTTTC.

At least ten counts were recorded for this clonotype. CDR3 in DNA: TGTGCCAGCGGAAAAACTAGCGGGAGGGTTAATGAGCAGTTCTTC. Translated: CASGKTSGRVNEQFF. The chain uses TRBV7-9 and TRBJ2-1; 13 nucleotides line up with TRBD2. Germline values: CDR1 SEHNR, CDR2 FQNEAQ (reference sequence). The CDR3 contains 15 residues. With 8 bases clipped from V and 7 bases from J, the junction kept 8 bases outside the gene matches.

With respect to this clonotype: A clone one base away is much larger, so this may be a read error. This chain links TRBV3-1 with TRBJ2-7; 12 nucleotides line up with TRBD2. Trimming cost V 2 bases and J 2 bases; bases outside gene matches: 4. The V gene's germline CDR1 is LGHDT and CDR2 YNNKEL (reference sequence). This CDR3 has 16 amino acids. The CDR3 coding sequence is TGTGCCAGCAGCCAATGGACTAGCGGGGCGGCCTACGAGCAGTACTTC. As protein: CASSQWTSGAAYEQYF.

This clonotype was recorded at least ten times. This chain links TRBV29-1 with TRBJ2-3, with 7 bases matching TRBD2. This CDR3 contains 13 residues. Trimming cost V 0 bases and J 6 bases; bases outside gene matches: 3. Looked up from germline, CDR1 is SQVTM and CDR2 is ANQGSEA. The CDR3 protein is CSVEDPTSDTQYF. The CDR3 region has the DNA TGCAGCGTTGAAGATCCGACTAGCGATACGCAGTATTTT.

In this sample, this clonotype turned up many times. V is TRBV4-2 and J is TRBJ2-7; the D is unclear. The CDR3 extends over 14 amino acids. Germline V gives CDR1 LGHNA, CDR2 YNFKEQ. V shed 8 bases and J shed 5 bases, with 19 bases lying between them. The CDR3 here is CASAPEERRDEQYF. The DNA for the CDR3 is TGTGCCAGCGCCCCAGAAGAACGACGAGACGAGCAGTACTTC.

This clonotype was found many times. CDR3 DNA sequence: TGCGCCAGCAGCCTCCGACAGGGAGGTCAGCCCCAGCATTTT. Translation: CASSLRQGGQPQHF. V usage is TRBV4-3 and J usage is TRBJ1-5; TRBD1 matches at 7 bases. J gave up 6 bases and V 4 bases, and 6 bases lay outside the gene matches. CDR3 length: 14 residues. Germline values: CDR1 LGHNA, CDR2 YSLEER.

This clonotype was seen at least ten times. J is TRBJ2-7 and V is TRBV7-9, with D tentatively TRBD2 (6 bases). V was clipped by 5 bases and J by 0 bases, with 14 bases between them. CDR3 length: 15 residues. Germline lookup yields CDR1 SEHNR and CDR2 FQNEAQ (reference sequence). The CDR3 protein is CASSISGSNSYEQYF. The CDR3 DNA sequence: TGTGCCAGCAGCATTAGCGGATCCAACTCCTACGAGCAGTACTTC.

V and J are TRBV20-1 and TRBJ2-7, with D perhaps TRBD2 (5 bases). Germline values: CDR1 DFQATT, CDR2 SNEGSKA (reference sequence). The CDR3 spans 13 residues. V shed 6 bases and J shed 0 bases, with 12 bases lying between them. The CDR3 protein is CSANEADSYEQYF. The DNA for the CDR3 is TGCAGTGCGAATGAAGCGGACTCCTACGAGCAGTACTTC.

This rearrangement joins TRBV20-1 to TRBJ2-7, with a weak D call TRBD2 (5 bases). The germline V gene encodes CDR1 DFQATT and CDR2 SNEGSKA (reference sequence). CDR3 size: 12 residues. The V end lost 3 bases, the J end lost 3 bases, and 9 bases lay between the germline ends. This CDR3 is CSASSVGYEQYF. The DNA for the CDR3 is TGCAGTGCTAGTAGCGTTGGCTACGAGCAGTACTTC.

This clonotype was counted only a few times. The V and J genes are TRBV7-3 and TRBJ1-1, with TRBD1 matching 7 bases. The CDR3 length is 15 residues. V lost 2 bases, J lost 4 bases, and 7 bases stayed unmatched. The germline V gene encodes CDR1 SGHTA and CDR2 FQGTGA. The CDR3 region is CASSLYTGAGTEAFF. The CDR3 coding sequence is TGTGCCAGCAGCTTATACACAGGGGCCGGCACTGAAGCTTTCTTT.

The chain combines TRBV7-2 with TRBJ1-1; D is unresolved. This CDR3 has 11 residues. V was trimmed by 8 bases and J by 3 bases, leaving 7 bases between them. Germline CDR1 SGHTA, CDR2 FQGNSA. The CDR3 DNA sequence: TGTGCCAGCGCGTCCTACACTGAAGCTTTCTTT. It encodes CASASYTEAFF.

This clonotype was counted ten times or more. The CDR3 here is CSARDVATGANVLTF. The CDR3 nucleotides are TGCAGTGCTAGAGATGTTGCGACTGGGGCCAACGTCCTGACTTTC. The rearrangement joins TRBV20-1 to TRBJ2-6, with no clear D. Per germline, CDR1 DFQATT and CDR2 SNEGSKA (reference sequence). V was pared by 0 bases and J by 2 bases, with 8 bases between. The length of the CDR3 is 15 residues.

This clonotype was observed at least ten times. The CDR3 sequence: CASSKGDSDQYF. DNA for the CDR3: TGTGCCAGCAGTAAAGGTGATTCGGACCAGTACTTC. V and J are TRBV28 and TRBJ2-5; D is unresolved. Trimming cost V 5 bases and J 10 bases, with 14 bases left between them. CDR1 is MDHEN, CDR2 SYDVKM, per germline. The CDR3 is 12 residues long. Drawing the rest from reference TRBV28 and TRBJ2-5, the complete variable domain is DVKVTQSSRYLVKRTGEKVFLECVQDMDHENMFWYRQDPGLGLRLIYFSYDVKMKEKGDIPEGYSVSREKKERFSLILESASTNQTSMYLCASSKGDSDQYFGPGTRLLVL.